The 6 T cell receptor beta chains reported below all come from one sample, sequenced in a study of blood T cell repertoires in COVID-19. TCRdb keeps only in-frame clones here, not all; method: immunoSEQ multiplex PCR. The sample yields hundreds of thousands of clones, approximately 91% seen once. Input material: PBMCs or T cells enriched from blood (not recorded which). Source of these receptors: a man aged 60 to 69 who had recovered from COVID-19.

The chain carries TRBV7-2 and TRBJ2-1; D is uncertain. This CDR3 has 16 amino acids. Germline-derived CDR1 and CDR2 are SGHTA and FQGNSA. V lost 1 base and J lost 0, with 10 bases in between. CDR3 sequence reads: CASSLGPPGSYNEQFF. The CDR3 nucleotides are TGTGCCAGCAGCTTAGGCCCCCCGGGCTCCTACAATGAGCAGTTCTTC.

The chain combines TRBV19 with TRBJ1-2; possibly TRBD1 for D (6 bases). V lost 2 bases to trimming and J lost 1 base, with 11 bases between them. Germline assignment: CDR1 LNHDA and CDR2 SQIVND (reference sequence). CDR3 length: 15 residues. The CDR3 loop is CASSIRGTFNYGYTF. The CDR3 nucleotides are TGTGCCAGTAGTATAAGGGGGACCTTTAACTATGGCTACACCTTC.

The rearrangement joins TRBV5-3 to TRBJ1-1; D ambiguous. TRBV5-3 is sorted into the ORF group, with uncertain function. This CDR3 contains 15 residues. Trimming pared 4 bases from V and 5 bases from J, leaving 18 bases between. The CDR3 DNA sequence: TGTGCCAGAAGCCAAGCTACAGAACGTTGTACTGAAGCTTTCTTT. Amino acids: CARSQATERCTEAFF.

The chain uses TRBV7-9 and TRBJ1-4; a possible D gene is TRBD1 (5 bases). Germline CDR1 is SEHNR and CDR2 is FQNEAQ (reference sequence). The CDR3 is made up of 15 amino acids. V was clipped by 6 bases and J by 7 bases, with 18 bases between them. The CDR3 region is CASSPSTRRGEKLFF. CDR3 DNA: TGTGCCAGCAGTCCTTCGACGCGGAGGGGTGAAAAACTGTTTTTT.

The rearrangement joins TRBV9 to TRBJ2-5, with D unclear. This CDR3 has 14 amino acids. Germline V CDR1 and CDR2: SGDLS, YYNGEE. V was clipped by 0 bases and J by 1 base, with 7 bases between them. The CDR3 here is CASSVDNTQETQYF. CDR3 in DNA: TGTGCCAGCAGCGTAGACAATACCCAAGAGACCCAGTACTTC. The whole variable domain, remainder taken from reference TRBV9 and TRBJ2-5, is DSGVTQTPKHLITATGQRVTLRCSPRSGDLSVYWYQQSLDQGLQFLIQYYNGEERAKGNILERFSAQQFPDLHSELNLSSLELGDSALYFCASSVDNTQETQYFGPGTRLLVL.

The rearrangement joins TRBV7-3 to TRBJ2-7; 10 bases align to TRBD1. This CDR3 has 14 residues. Germline loops: CDR1 SGHTA, CDR2 FQGTGA. V lost 2 bases, J lost 4 bases, and 2 bases stayed unmatched. The CDR3, as DNA: TGTGCCAGCAGCTTAGACAGGGGGCTATACGAGCAGTACTTC. Translating it yields CASSLDRGLYEQYF.